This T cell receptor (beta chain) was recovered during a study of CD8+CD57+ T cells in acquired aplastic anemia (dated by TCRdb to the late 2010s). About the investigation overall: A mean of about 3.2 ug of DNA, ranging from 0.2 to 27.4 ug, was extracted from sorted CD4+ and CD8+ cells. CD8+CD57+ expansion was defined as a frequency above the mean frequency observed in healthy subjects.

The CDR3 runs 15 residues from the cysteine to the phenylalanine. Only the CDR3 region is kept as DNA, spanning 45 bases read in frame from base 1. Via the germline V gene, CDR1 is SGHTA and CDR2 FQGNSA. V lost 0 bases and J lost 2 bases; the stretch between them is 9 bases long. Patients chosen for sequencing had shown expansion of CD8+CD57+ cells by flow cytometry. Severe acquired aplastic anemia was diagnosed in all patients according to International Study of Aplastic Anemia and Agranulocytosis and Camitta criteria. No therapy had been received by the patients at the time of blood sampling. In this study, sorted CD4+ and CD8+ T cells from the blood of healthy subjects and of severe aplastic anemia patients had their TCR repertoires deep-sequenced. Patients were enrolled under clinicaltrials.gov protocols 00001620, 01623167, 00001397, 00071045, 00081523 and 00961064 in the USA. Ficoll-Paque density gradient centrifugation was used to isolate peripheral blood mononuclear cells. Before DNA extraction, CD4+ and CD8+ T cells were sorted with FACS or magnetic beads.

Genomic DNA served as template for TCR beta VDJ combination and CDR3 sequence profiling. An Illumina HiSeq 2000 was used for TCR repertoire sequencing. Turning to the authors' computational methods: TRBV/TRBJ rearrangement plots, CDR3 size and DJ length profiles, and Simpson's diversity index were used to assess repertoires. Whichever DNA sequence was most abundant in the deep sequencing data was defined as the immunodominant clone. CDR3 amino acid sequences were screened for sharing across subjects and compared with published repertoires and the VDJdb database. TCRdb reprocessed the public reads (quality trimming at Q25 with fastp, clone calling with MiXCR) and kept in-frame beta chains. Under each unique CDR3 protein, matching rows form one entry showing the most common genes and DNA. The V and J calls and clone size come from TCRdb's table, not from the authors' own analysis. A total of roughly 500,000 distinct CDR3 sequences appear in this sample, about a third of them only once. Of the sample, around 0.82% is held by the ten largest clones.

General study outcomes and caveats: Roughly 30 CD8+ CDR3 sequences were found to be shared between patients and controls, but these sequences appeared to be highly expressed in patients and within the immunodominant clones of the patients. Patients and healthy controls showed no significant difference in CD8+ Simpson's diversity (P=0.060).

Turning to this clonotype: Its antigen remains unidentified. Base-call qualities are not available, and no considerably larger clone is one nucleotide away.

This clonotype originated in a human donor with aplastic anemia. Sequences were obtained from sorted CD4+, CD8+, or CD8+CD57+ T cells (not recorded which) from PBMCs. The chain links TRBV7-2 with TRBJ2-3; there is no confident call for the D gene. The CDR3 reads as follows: CASSLARGFTDTQYF. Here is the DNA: TGTGCCAGCAGCTTAGCGCGCGGATTCACAGATACGCAGTATTTT.